These T cell receptor beta chains were read from a single sample in a study of blood T cells in healthy people across ages. TCRdb re-derived calls from the 5' RACE reads in MiXCR, one entry per CDR3 protein. Found here are hundreds of thousands of distinct CDR3 sequences, over 20% of them singletons; the top ten hold roughly 3.4%. The specimen sequenced was blood. The receptors stem from a man aged 70-80 years in good health. Both conserved end residues are trimmed from each CDR3.

V gene,J gene,CDR3 protein
TRBV5-6,TRBJ2-2,ASSPTTNTGELF
TRBV15,TRBJ2-4,ATSRDWQAGNIQY
TRBV20-1,TRBJ1-2,SARDQVDNYGYT
TRBV2,TRBJ2-5,ASSPERGETQY
TRBV5-1,TRBJ1-1,ASSLDRYEAF
TRBV3-1,TRBJ2-3,ASSQDPRATQY
TRBV20-1,TRBJ2-1,SARTSGYNEQF
TRBV5-1,TRBJ2-7,ASSLAPDRLTYEQY
TRBV7-3,TRBJ2-6,ASSKTGTGANVLT
TRBV28,.,ASSFGGQGEETQY
TRBV21-1,TRBJ2-2,ASSNISAGFTGELF
TRBV18,TRBJ2-5,ASSVRVDTQETQY
TRBV7-3,TRBJ2-7,ASSLLGGSSYEQY
TRBV6-2/TRBV6-3,TRBJ1-1,ASSYWSVGREAF
TRBV7-9,TRBJ2-5,ASSSLPGTSGNLQETQY
TRBV19,TRBJ1-1,ASTWTGSTMGNTEAF
TRBV20-1,TRBJ2-3,SAREAGGSTDTQY
TRBV28,TRBJ2-7,ASSAVLAGGSYEQY